The next 9 T cell receptor beta chains were all read from a single sample in a study of cytomegalovirus exposure and HLA in healthy donors. Here immunoSEQ multiplex PCR was the method, and the copy in TCRdb shows in-frame clones only, minus some. The sample lists about 110,000 clones; around 90% were seen once. The specimen was PBMCs. The receptors derive from a woman aged 18-29 years in good health and CMV-seropositive.

The chain carries TRBV2 and TRBJ1-4, with 7 nucleotides matching TRBD1. The CDR3 covers 15 residues. Germline CDR1 and CDR2: SNHLY and FYNNEI. V lost 6 bases and J lost 7; bases outside the gene matches: 11. The CDR3 loop reads CASRRDSTKREKLFF. In DNA, the CDR3 is TGTGCCAGCAGGAGGGACAGTACCAAGCGTGAAAAACTGTTTTTT.

The V call is TRBV7-2, the J call TRBJ2-7, with unresolved D. The V end lost 1 base, the J end lost 1 base, and 5 bases lay between the germline ends. Germline CDR1 reads SGHTA; CDR2 reads FQGNSA. This CDR3 region has 13 residues. CDR3: CASSLDSSYEQYF. CDR3 coding DNA: TGTGCCAGCAGCTTAGACAGTTCCTACGAGCAGTACTTC. Based on the CDR3 plus reference TRBV7-2 and TRBJ2-7, the full variable domain is GAGVSQSPSNKVTEKGKDVELRCDPISGHTALYWYRQSLGQGLEFLIYFQGNSAPDKSGLPSDRFSAERTGGSVSTLTIQRTQQEDSAVYLCASSLDSSYEQYFGPGTRLTVT.

The chain employs TRBV11-2 and TRBJ2-3, with D tentatively TRBD2 (7 bases). CDR3 size: 18 residues. The germline CDR1 and CDR2 sequences are SGHAT and FQNNGV. Between the trimmed V and J ends, which lost 4 bases and 0 bases, there was a span of 20 bases. DNA of the CDR3: TGTGCCAGCAGCTCCCCGAGTCGATGGGGGGGCAGCACAGATACGCAGTATTTT. Encoded protein: CASSSPSRWGGSTDTQYF.

The chain employs TRBV5-6 and TRBJ2-1; 7 nucleotides match TRBD2. This CDR3 has 15 amino acids. V was pared by 2 bases and J by 1 base, with 3 bases of the junction left unmatched. Germline lookup yields CDR1 SGHDT and CDR2 YYEEEE. The CDR3 sequence is CASSFWGGSYNEQFF. CDR3 coding DNA: TGTGCCAGCAGCTTCTGGGGGGGTTCCTACAATGAGCAGTTCTTC. Full variable domain (remainder filled in from reference TRBV5-6 and TRBJ2-1): DAGVTQSPTHLIKTRGQQVTLRCSPKSGHDTVSWYQQALGQGPQFIFQYYEEEERQRGNFPDRFSGHQFPNYSSELNVNALLLGDSALYLCASSFWGGSYNEQFFGPGTRLTVL.

V usage is TRBV6-6 and J usage is TRBJ1-2; 11 bases agree with TRBD1. The V and J ends lost 6 bases and 7 bases, in that order; junction bases with no gene match: 10. Germline values: CDR1 MNHNY, CDR2 SVGAGI (reference sequence). The CDR3 spans 15 residues. This CDR3 reads CASRSGQGVPSGYTF. In DNA, the CDR3 is TGTGCCAGCAGGTCGGGACAGGGGGTACCCAGTGGCTACACCTTC.

CDR3 region: CASSVPKGGYSNQPQHF. In nucleotides, the CDR3 is TGTGCCAGCAGTGTTCCAAAAGGCGGGTATAGCAATCAGCCCCAGCATTTT. J is TRBJ1-5 and V is TRBV2; D unresolved. Germline loops: CDR1 SNHLY, CDR2 FYNNEI. V shed 4 bases and J shed 0 bases, with 16 bases lying between them. This CDR3 contains 17 residues.

J is TRBJ1-1 and V is TRBV7-2; D remains ambiguous. The CDR3 sequence is 12 residues long. The germline gives CDR1 SGHTA, CDR2 FQGNSA. Trimming took 3 bases from V and 3 from J, leaving 5 bases between them. This CDR3 is CASSFPYTEAFF. CDR3 nucleotide sequence: TGTGCCAGCAGCTTCCCTTACACTGAAGCTTTCTTT.

The gene calls are TRBV4-3 and TRBJ1-1; D is ambiguous. In germline, CDR1 is LGHNA, CDR2 YSLEER. The CDR3 covers 15 residues. Trimming removed 1 base at V and 3 bases at J, with 12 bases between. The CDR3, as DNA: TGCGCCAGCAGCCAAGGCCCACAGATTGACACTGAAGCTTTCTTT. Translating gives CASSQGPQIDTEAFF.

The chain employs TRBV11-2 and TRBJ1-2; TRBD1 aligns across 9 bases. V was clipped by 6 bases and J by 6 bases; unmatched bases: 11. The CDR3 is 15 residues long. Germline V gene sequence: CDR1 SGHAT, CDR2 FQNNGV. CDR3 residues: CASRASGTGFHGYTF. As DNA, the CDR3 is TGTGCCAGCAGGGCCAGCGGGACAGGGTTCCATGGCTACACCTTC.